This T cell receptor (beta chain) was observed in a study of identical twins. Study observations and caveats: Insertions were reduced in abundant cord blood beta clonotypes but not in memory repertoires.

Unique molecular identifiers were present on the cDNA, which also gained a universal primer site by template switching. One entry per CDR3 protein, called by TCRdb with MiXCR from the 5' RACE reads. The sample yields around 220,000 distinct CDR3 sequences, roughly 10% seen once. This clonotype was seen repeatedly, ten times or more. Its antigen remains unidentified. Trimming stripped 5 bases from V and 0 bases from J, with 8 bases between. The CDR3 runs 14 residues. Germline loops: CDR1 SGHTA, CDR2 FQGNSA. The chain couples TRBV7-2 to TRBJ1-5; unclear D gene. The TCR originated in a man aged 50 to 60 in good health. The sequenced sample was memory T cells sorted from blood. The CDR3 protein is CASSQTHSNQPQHF. Written as DNA, the CDR3 is TGTGCCAGCAGCCAGACACATAGCAATCAGCCCCAGCATTTT.